The rows below give T cell receptor beta chains drawn from one sample of a study of cytomegalovirus exposure and HLA in healthy donors. Repertoires were generated with immunoSEQ multiplex PCR, while TCRdb's copy carries only in-frame clones and drops some. The table shows 140,000 to 150,000 clones, with approximately 82% occurring only once. Sequences were obtained from PBMCs. These receptors were taken from a woman aged 60 to 75 in good health and CMV-seropositive. Each CDR3 is given with its conserved first and last residue. Fields, in order: V gene, CDR3 protein.

v_call: TRBV19; cdr3_aa: CASSGMWDRGLTGELFF
v_call: TRBV28; cdr3_aa: CASRSSGQGEGYTF
v_call: TRBV29-1; cdr3_aa: CSVSSLTGGGYGYTF
v_call: TRBV11-2; cdr3_aa: CASSLTGDGYTF
v_call: TRBV7-8; cdr3_aa: CASSLVSGSSYNEQFF
v_call: TRBV5-1; cdr3_aa: CASSLRTSGRALGANVLTF
v_call: TRBV6-6; cdr3_aa: CASSSPSGGYEQYF
v_call: TRBV2; cdr3_aa: CASNDRVTPEAFF
v_call: TRBV27; cdr3_aa: CASSSGTGYNYGYTF
v_call: TRBV5-6; cdr3_aa: CASSRTGRNEQFF
v_call: TRBV5-1; cdr3_aa: CASSSTSGSTDTQYF
v_call: TRBV28; cdr3_aa: CASSRTGHPSYEQYF
v_call: TRBV5-5; cdr3_aa: CASSLGLARTGELFF
v_call: TRBV6-1; cdr3_aa: CASSPTPAVEQYF
v_call: TRBV5-1; cdr3_aa: CASSPDTYTEAFF
v_call: TRBV5-6; cdr3_aa: CASSPGLGGELFF
v_call: TRBV7-8; cdr3_aa: CASSPDRVETQYF
v_call: TRBV19; cdr3_aa: CASEGGVDGTGELFF
v_call: TRBV6-1; cdr3_aa: CASSGGLAGRASYNEQFF
v_call: TRBV6-5; cdr3_aa: CASSRYPGGEQYF
v_call: TRBV7-7; cdr3_aa: CASSPAGVGIYNEQFF
v_call: TRBV21-1; cdr3_aa: CASSKGYSPSGANVLTF
v_call: TRBV7-8; cdr3_aa: CASSLNGQPEAFF
v_call: TRBV4-1; cdr3_aa: CASSSGTGVYEQYF
v_call: TRBV2; cdr3_aa: CASSEAGVAGNTIYF
v_call: TRBV29-1; cdr3_aa: CSVEVGNGYEQYF
v_call: TRBV5-4; cdr3_aa: CASSLISPGTDTQYF
v_call: TRBV11-1; cdr3_aa: CASSFTGLSAFDEQYF
v_call: TRBV25-1; cdr3_aa: CASSEYGRPNYGYTF
v_call: TRBV28; cdr3_aa: CASSLYRDSTGNTIYF
v_call: TRBV19; cdr3_aa: CASSTPGQGGNQPQHF
v_call: TRBV19; cdr3_aa: CASSTRTTTYEQYF
v_call: TRBV11-2; cdr3_aa: CASSQGGGQDQPQHF